This T cell receptor beta chain is drawn from a study of blood T cell repertoires in COVID-19. For the study at large: Acute and convalescent COVID-19 specimens originated in the United States, Italy and Spain. Sources were T cells, B-cell-depleted T cells, or PBMCs; the material itself was cDNA or gDNA.

Per the original data handling: Reference gene primer amplification gave estimated nucleated cell counts. Using immunoSEQ multiplex PCR, the repertoire was profiled, and TCRdb retains in-frame clones only, with some absent. V and J calls and clone size come straight from that table; D and trimming were deduced from the DNA. The sample has 200,000 to 250,000 clones, less than 85% seen once. Assignment of participants to cohorts was predicated upon participant-reported clinical history. CDR3 length: 17 amino acids. V lost 5 bases and J lost 3; bases outside the gene matches: 10. The germline gives CDR1 SGHVS, CDR2 FNYEAQ.

The chain recombines TRBV7-6 with TRBJ2-7, with TRBD2 matching over 13 bases. The clonotype was recovered from a man aged 55 to 70 who had recovered from COVID-19. The sequencing input was PBMCs or T cells enriched from blood (not recorded which). This CDR3 is CASSKTPGLAGFYEQYF. CDR3 coding DNA: TGTGCCAGCAGCAAAACCCCGGGACTAGCGGGGTTCTACGAGCAGTACTTC.